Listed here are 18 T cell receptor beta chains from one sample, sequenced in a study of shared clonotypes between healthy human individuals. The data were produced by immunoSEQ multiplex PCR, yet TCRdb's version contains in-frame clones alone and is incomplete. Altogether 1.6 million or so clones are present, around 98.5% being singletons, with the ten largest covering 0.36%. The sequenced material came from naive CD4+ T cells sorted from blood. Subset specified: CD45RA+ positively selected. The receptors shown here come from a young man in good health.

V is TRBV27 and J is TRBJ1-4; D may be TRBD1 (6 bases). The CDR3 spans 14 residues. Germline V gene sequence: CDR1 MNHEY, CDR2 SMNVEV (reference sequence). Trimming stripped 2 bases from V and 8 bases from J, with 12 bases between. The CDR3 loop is CASSLRTGREKLFF. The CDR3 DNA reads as TGTGCCAGCAGTTTAAGAACAGGGCGAGAAAAACTGTTTTTT.

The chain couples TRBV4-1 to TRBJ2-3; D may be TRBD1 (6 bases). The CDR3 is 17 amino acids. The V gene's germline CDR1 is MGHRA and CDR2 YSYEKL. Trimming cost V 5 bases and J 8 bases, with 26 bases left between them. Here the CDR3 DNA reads TGCGCCAGCAGCAAAGGATACAGGGAAAACGTTCCGGGTACGCAGTATTTT. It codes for CASSKGYRENVPGTQYF.

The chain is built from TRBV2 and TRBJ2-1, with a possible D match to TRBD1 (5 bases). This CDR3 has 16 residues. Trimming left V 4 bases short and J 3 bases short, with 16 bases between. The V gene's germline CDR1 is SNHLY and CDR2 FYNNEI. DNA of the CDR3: TGTGCCAGCAGTGGAGGCCTGACAGCGATCTACAATGAGCAGTTCTTC. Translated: CASSGGLTAIYNEQFF. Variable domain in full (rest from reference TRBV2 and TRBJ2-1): EPEVTQTPSHQVTQMGQEVILRCVPISNHLYFYWYRQILGQKVEFLVSFYNNEISEKSEIFDDQFSVERPDGSNFTLKIRSTKLEDSAMYFCASSGGLTAIYNEQFFGPGTRLTVL.

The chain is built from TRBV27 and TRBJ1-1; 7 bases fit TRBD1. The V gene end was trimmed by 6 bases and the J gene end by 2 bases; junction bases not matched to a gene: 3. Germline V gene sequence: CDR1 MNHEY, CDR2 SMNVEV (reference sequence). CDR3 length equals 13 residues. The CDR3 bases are TGTGCCAGCAGAAGGGGGCTAAACACTGAAGCTTTCTTT. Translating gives CASRRGLNTEAFF.

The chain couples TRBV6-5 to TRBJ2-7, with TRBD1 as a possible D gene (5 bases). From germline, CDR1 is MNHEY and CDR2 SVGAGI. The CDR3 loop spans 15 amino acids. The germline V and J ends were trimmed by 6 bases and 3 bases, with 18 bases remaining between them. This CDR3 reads CASSYNPDRNYEQYF. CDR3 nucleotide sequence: TGTGCCAGCAGCTATAACCCCGACAGAAACTACGAGCAGTACTTC.

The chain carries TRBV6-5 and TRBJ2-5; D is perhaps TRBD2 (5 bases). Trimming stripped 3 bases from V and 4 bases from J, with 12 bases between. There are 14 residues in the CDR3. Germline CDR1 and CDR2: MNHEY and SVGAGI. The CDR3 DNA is TGTGCCAGCAGTTATAGCGTCGTCGGAGAGACCCAGTACTTC. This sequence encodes CASSYSVVGETQYF.

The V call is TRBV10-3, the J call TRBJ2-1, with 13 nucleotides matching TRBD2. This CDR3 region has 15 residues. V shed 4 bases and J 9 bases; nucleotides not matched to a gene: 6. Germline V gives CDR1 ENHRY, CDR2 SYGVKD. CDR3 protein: CAISVLAGGSSEQFF. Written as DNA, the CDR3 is TGTGCCATCAGTGTACTAGCGGGAGGGTCGAGTGAGCAGTTCTTC.

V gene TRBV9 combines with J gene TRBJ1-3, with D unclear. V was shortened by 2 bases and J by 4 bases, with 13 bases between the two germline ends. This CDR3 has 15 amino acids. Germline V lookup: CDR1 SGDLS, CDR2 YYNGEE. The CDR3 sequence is CASSVEAGFGNTIYF. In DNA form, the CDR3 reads TGTGCCAGCAGCGTTGAAGCCGGGTTCGGAAACACCATATATTTT.

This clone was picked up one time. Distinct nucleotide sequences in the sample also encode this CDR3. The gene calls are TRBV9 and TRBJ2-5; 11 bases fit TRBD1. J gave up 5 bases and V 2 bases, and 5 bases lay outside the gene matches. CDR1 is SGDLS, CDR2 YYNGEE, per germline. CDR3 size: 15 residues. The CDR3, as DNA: TGTGCCAGCAGCGTGGGACAGGGGGGACAGGAGACCCAGTACTTC. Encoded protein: CASSVGQGGQETQYF.

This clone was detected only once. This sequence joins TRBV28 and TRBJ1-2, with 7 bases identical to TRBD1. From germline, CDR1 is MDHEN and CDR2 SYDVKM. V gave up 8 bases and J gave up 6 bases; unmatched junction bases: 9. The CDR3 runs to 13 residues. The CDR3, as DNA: TGTGCCAGCCGCCTGACAGGGCCTCATGGCTACACCTTC. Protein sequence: CASRLTGPHGYTF.

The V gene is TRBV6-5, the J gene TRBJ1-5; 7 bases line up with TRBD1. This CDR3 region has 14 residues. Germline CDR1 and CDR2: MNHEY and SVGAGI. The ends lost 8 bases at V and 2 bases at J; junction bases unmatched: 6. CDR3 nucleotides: TGTGCCAGCGGGCGACAGGGTGGCAATCAGCCCCAGCATTTT. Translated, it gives CASGRQGGNQPQHF.

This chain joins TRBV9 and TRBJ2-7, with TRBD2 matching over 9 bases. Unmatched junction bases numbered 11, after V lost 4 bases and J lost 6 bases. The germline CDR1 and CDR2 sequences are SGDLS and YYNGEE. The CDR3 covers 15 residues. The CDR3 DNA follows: TGTGCCAGCAGCCCGGGGCTAGCGGGGTGGCTCGAGCAGTACTTC. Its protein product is CASSPGLAGWLEQYF.

The CDR3 sequence: CASSSRASNTEAFF. The CDR3 nucleotides read TGTGCCAGCAGTTCCCGGGCCTCGAACACTGAAGCTTTCTTT. The chain employs TRBV2 and TRBJ1-1; D remains unclear. CDR3 length equals 14 residues. Germline loops: CDR1 SNHLY, CDR2 FYNNEI. Deletions cut 5 bases from V and 1 base from J, with 11 bases between. Supplemented by reference TRBV2 and TRBJ1-1, the full variable domain reads EPEVTQTPSHQVTQMGQEVILRCVPISNHLYFYWYRQILGQKVEFLVSFYNNEISEKSEIFDDQFSVERPDGSNFTLKIRSTKLEDSAMYFCASSSRASNTEAFFGQGTRLTVV.

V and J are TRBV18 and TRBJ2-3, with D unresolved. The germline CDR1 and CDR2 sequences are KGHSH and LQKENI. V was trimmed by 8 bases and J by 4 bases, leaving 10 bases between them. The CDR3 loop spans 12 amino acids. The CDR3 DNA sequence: TGTGCCAGCACCGACTCCCCAGATACGCAGTATTTT. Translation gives CASTDSPDTQYF. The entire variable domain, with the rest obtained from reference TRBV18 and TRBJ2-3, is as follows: NAGVMQNPRHLVRRRGQEARLRCSPMKGHSHVYWYRQLPEEGLKFMVYLQKENIIDESGMPKERFSAEFPKEGPSILRIQQVVRGDSAAYFCASTDSPDTQYFGPGTRLTVL.

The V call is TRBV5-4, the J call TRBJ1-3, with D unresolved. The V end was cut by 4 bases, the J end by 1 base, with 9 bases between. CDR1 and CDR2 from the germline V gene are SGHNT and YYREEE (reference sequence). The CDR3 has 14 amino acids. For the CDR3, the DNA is TGTGCCAGCAGCCCGGCCATGTCTGGAAACACCATATATTTT. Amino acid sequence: CASSPAMSGNTIYF.

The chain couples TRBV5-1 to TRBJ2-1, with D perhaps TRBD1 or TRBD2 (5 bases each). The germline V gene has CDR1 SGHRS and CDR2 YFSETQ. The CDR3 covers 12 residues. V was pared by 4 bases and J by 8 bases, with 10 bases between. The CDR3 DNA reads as TGCGCCAGCAGCGCACGAGGGGATGAGCAGTTCTTC. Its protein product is CASSARGDEQFF.

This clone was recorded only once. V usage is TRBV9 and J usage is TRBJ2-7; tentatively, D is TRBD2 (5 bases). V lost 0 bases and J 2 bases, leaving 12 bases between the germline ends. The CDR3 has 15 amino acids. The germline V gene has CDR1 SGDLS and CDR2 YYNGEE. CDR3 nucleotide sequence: TGTGCCAGCAGCGTAGGAGCGGAACCTACCTACGAGCAGTACTTC. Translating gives CASSVGAEPTYEQYF.

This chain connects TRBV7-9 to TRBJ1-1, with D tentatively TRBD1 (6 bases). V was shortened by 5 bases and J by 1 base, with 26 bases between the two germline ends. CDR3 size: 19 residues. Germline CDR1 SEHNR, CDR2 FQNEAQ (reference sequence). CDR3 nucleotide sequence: TGTGCCAGCAGCGACCCGAGGGGGACCGAAGACAGAAGGAACACTGAAGCTTTCTTT. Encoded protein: CASSDPRGTEDRRNTEAFF. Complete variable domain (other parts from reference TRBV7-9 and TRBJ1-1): DTGVSQNPRHKITKRGQNVTFRCDPISEHNRLYWYRQTLGQGPEFLTYFQNEAQLEKSRLLSDRFSAERPKGSFSTLEIQRTEQGDSAMYLCASSDPRGTEDRRNTEAFFGQGTRLTVV.